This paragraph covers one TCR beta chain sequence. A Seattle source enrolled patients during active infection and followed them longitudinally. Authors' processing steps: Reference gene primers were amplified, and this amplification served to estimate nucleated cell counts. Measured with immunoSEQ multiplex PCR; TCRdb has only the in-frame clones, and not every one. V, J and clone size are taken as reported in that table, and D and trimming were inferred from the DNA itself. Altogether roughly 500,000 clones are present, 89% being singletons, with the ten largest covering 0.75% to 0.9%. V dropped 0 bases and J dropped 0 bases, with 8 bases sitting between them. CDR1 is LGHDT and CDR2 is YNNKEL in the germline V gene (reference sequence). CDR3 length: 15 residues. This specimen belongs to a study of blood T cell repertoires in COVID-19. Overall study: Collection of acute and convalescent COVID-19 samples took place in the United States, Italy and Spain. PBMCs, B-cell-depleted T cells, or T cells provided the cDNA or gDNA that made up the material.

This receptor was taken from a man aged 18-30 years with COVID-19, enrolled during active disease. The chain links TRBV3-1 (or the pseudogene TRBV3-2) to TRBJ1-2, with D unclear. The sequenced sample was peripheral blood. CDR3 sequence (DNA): TGTGCCAGCAGCCAAGATGCGTTGGCTAACTATGGCTACACCTTC. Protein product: CASSQDALANYGYTF.